This entry lists 10 T cell receptor beta chains sequenced from one sample in a study of cytomegalovirus exposure and HLA in healthy donors. The data were produced by immunoSEQ multiplex PCR, yet TCRdb's version contains in-frame clones alone and is incomplete. The sample lists around 93,000 clones, roughly 85% occurring once. Sequences were obtained from PBMCs. Receptors were obtained from a man between 18 and 35 years old in good health and CMV-seropositive.

The rearrangement joins TRBV7-8 to TRBJ1-3; D unresolved. This CDR3 region has 16 residues. V gave up 3 bases and J gave up 1 base, with 13 bases separating them. Germline V lookup: CDR1 SGHVS, CDR2 FQNEAQ. CDR3: CASSFGGFRSGNTIYF. CDR3 sequence (DNA): TGTGCCAGCAGCTTTGGCGGATTTAGGTCTGGAAACACCATATATTTT.

This clone was recorded only once. This sequence joins TRBV28 and TRBJ1-2, with D tentatively TRBD1 (5 bases). The CDR3 consists of 12 residues. The V gene lost 2 bases and the J gene lost 7 bases, with 8 bases spanning the gap. Germline V gives CDR1 MDHEN, CDR2 SYDVKM. CDR3 residues: CASSLRGGGYTF. CDR3 DNA sequence: TGTGCCAGCAGTTTAAGGGGCGGTGGCTACACCTTC.

The J gene is TRBJ2-2, the V gene TRBV5-1; TRBD2 might be the D (6 bases). The CDR3 is made up of 13 amino acids. V lost 3 bases and J lost 6, with 9 bases in between. The germline gives CDR1 SGHRS, CDR2 YFSETQ. CDR3 region: CASSSGVAGELFF. In DNA, the CDR3 is TGCGCCAGCAGCTCGGGGGTAGCCGGGGAGCTGTTTTTT.

This chain connects TRBV28 to TRBJ2-7, with 7 positions matching TRBD1. Germline trimming cut 8 bases from V and 5 bases from J; bases unmatched to any gene: 3. CDR3 length: 11 residues. The germline CDR1 and CDR2 sequences are MDHEN and SYDVKM. CDR3 bases: TGTGCCAGCGATGGGACAGACGAGCAGTACTTC. Translated, it gives CASDGTDEQYF.

This chain links TRBV28 with TRBJ1-3; 7 nucleotides match TRBD1. The CDR3 consists of 15 residues. Germline V gene lookup returns CDR1 MDHEN and CDR2 SYDVKM. V gave up 6 bases and J gave up 4 bases; unmatched junction bases: 9. The DNA of the CDR3 is TGTGCCAGCAGCGAGGACAGGCTAAGAGGAAACACCATATATTTT. Encoded protein: CASSEDRLRGNTIYF.

The J gene is TRBJ2-5, the V gene TRBV7-8; 14 bases fit TRBD2. Germline values: CDR1 SGHVS, CDR2 FQNEAQ. There are 17 residues in the CDR3. With V trimmed by 2 bases and J by 2 bases, 4 bases remained unmatched. The CDR3 DNA follows: TGTGCCAGCAGCTTAAGGACTAGCGGGGGGCTTCAAGAGACCCAGTACTTC. Translated, it gives CASSLRTSGGLQETQYF.

The rearrangement uses TRBV28 and TRBJ1-5; D perhaps matches TRBD1 (6 bases). Trimming removed 3 bases at V and 3 bases at J, with 9 bases between. This CDR3 has 14 residues. CDR1 is MDHEN and CDR2 is SYDVKM in the germline V gene. CDR3 sequence (DNA): TGTGCCAGCAGTTTGGCAGGGGACAATCAGCCCCAGCATTTT. As protein: CASSLAGDNQPQHF.

The V call is TRBV10-3, the J call TRBJ2-5, with a weak D call TRBD1 (6 bases). CDR3 length: 11 residues. Germline V gives CDR1 ENHRY, CDR2 SYGVKD. Deletions cut 8 bases from V and 7 bases from J, with 11 bases between. The CDR3 sequence is CAIGLGGTQYF. As DNA, the CDR3 is TGTGCCATCGGGTTAGGGGGGACCCAGTACTTC.

This clone was counted between two and nine times. CDR3 DNA: TGCGCCAGCAGCTCACAGGGGACTGAAGCTTTCTTT. Its translation is CASSSQGTEAFF. The chain couples TRBV5-1 to TRBJ1-1; 7 bases line up with TRBD1. CDR1 is SGHRS, CDR2 YFSETQ, per germline. The CDR3 length is 12 residues. Trimming at V came to 3 bases and at J to 5 bases, leaving 1 base not matched to a gene.

The chain combines TRBV10-1 with TRBJ2-7; a possible D gene is TRBD2 (5 bases). CDR1 is WNHNN, CDR2 SYGVQD, per germline (reference sequence). The CDR3 sequence is 13 residues long. Trimming left V 0 bases short and J 5 bases short, with 8 bases between. CDR3 region: CASSESGEDEQYF. The DNA of the CDR3 is TGCGCCAGCAGTGAGTCGGGAGAGGACGAGCAGTACTTC.